This record looks at one TCR beta chain sequence and its context. The V and J ends lost 7 bases and 10 bases, in that order; junction bases with no gene match: 16. The CDR3 extends over 15 amino acids. Per germline, CDR1 LNHDA and CDR2 SQIVND (reference sequence). The data stem from a study of cytotoxic CD8 clonotypes in ibrutinib-treated CLL. Study overall: Average yields of around 230,000 productive templates and 80,000 to 100,000 productive rearrangements characterized the samples.

This table comes from immunoSEQ multiplex PCR, and its TCRdb copy is limited to in-frame clones, with some not included. This sample carries about 130,000 clones, 79% of them seen once, and the ten largest clones take around 13%. The V and J genes are TRBV19 and TRBJ2-1; 7 nucleotides agree with TRBD1. The TCR sequence derives from a human donor with chronic lymphocytic leukemia. Sequences were derived from PBMCs, sampled after 12 months of ibrutinib treatment. CDR3 coding DNA: TGTGCCAGTATGCGACAGGTAGAAGGGGGCTGGGAGCAGTTCTTC. This gives the protein CASMRQVEGGWEQFF.